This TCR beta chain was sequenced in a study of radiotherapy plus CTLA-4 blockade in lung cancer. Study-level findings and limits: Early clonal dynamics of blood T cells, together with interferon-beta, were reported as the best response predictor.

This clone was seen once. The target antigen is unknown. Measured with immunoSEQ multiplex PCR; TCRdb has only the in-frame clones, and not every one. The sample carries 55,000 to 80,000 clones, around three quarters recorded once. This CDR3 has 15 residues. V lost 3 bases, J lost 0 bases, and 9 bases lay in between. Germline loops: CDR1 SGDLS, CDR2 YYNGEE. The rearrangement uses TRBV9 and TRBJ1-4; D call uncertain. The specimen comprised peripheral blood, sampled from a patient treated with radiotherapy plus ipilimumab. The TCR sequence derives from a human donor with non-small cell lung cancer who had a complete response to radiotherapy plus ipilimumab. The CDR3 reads CASSAYDATNEKLFF. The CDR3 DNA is TGTGCCAGCAGCGCATACGATGCAACTAATGAAAAACTGTTTTTT.